These 20 T cell receptor beta chains share one sample of origin, sequenced in a study of immune cell composition in non-small cell lung cancer. Normal lung was taken at the farthest possible site, at least 3 cm from tumour. Clones were read by immunoSEQ multiplex PCR, and TCRdb kept only the in-frame ones, dropping some. The sample has about 4,500 clones, 71% seen once. The sample consisted of non-adjacent lung tissue. These receptors were obtained from a human donor with non-small cell lung cancer.

The sample holds a few counts of this clone. The chain couples TRBV2 to TRBJ2-6; D uncertain. The V and J ends lost 8 bases and 1 base respectively, with 6 bases between them. The CDR3 has 13 amino acids. The germline V gene encodes CDR1 SNHLY and CDR2 FYNNEI. The CDR3 sequence: CASHSSGANVLTF. The DNA for the CDR3 is TGTGCCAGCCACAGTTCTGGGGCCAACGTCCTGACTTTC.

The chain links TRBV27 to TRBJ2-3; 9 positions match TRBD1. The CDR3 runs to 16 residues. J lost 5 bases, V lost 6 bases, and 12 bases had no gene match. Looked up from germline, CDR1 is MNHEY and CDR2 is SMNVEV (reference sequence). The CDR3 coding sequence is TGTGCCAGCAGGCCACTCCGGGACAGGGATCGAGATACGCAGTATTTT. Protein product: CASRPLRDRDRDTQYF.

The chain carries TRBV5-1 and TRBJ2-1; 16 nucleotides line up with TRBD2. The CDR3 is 15 residues long. The germline gives CDR1 SGHRS, CDR2 YFSETQ. J lost 10 bases, V lost 4 bases, and 5 bases had no gene match. The CDR3 bases are TGCGCCAGCAGCCCGGGACTAGCGGGGGGGGGCGAGCAGTTCTTC. Its translation: CASSPGLAGGGEQFF.

The V call is TRBV19, the J call TRBJ1-5; a possible D gene is TRBD1 (5 bases). The germline gives CDR1 LNHDA, CDR2 SQIVND (reference sequence). Trimming shortened V by 1 base and J by 7 bases, and 17 bases separated the two germline ends. This CDR3 spans 16 amino acids. In nucleotides, the CDR3 is TGTGCCAGTAGTATAGGGCCAGGGATGTTAAAACAGCCCCAGCATTTT. It is translated as CASSIGPGMLKQPQHF.

The CDR3 nucleotides are TGCGCCAGCAGTGAGTCGAGCCAGACCTTCCGAAATGAGCAGTTCTTC. Protein product: CASSESSQTFRNEQFF. V gene TRBV10-2 combines with J gene TRBJ2-1, with D unresolved. V lost 0 bases, J lost 7 bases, and 16 bases lay in between. The CDR3 loop spans 16 amino acids. CDR1 and CDR2 (germline): WSHSY, SAAADI.

CDR3 nucleotides: TGTGCCAGCACCACGACCGACAGGGTCCGTCAGCCCCAGCATTTT. This encodes CASTTTDRVRQPQHF. The gene calls are TRBV2 and TRBJ1-5; 7 bases map to TRBD1. In germline, CDR1 is SNHLY, CDR2 FYNNEI. V trimming: 7 bases; J trimming: 6 bases; junction bases outside the gene matches: 12. The CDR3 length is 15 residues.

This chain uses TRBV6-6 with TRBJ2-1; 9 bases are shared with TRBD1. Germline CDR1 and CDR2: MNHNY and SVGAGI (reference sequence). The length of the CDR3 is 15 residues. V lost 2 bases and J lost 5; bases outside the gene matches: 4. This CDR3 is CASSYEGQGNNEQFF. The CDR3 DNA reads as TGTGCCAGCAGTTACGAGGGACAGGGAAACAATGAGCAGTTCTTC.

This sequence joins TRBV7-2 and TRBJ2-7; TRBD2 is a possible D gene (5 bases). CDR3 length: 13 residues. Germline values: CDR1 SGHTA, CDR2 FQGNSA. The V and J ends lost 5 bases and 2 bases respectively, with 10 bases between them. The CDR3 spells CASSPIGTYEQYF. DNA of the CDR3: TGTGCCAGCAGCCCAATCGGGACCTACGAGCAGTACTTC.

A few counts support this clone. The chain carries TRBV4-3 and TRBJ2-1; D could derive from TRBD1 or TRBD2 (5 bases each). Germline-derived CDR1 and CDR2 are LGHNA and YSLEER. The CDR3 has 18 residues. Trimming stripped 0 bases from V and 3 bases from J, with 18 bases between. CDR3 DNA sequence: TGCGCCAGCAGCCAAGATAAACCGGGGCAGGGTCACTACAATGAGCAGTTCTTC. Protein sequence: CASSQDKPGQGHYNEQFF.

In this sample, this clone turned up a few times. The rearrangement links TRBV5-1 to TRBJ1-6; D is unclear. The germline V and J ends were trimmed by 2 bases and 2 bases, with 17 bases remaining between them. The CDR3 contains 18 residues. CDR1 and CDR2 (germline): SGHRS, YFSETQ. The CDR3 loop reads CASSFEPRTETYNSPLHF. In nucleotides, the CDR3 is TGCGCCAGCAGCTTTGAACCACGTACAGAAACCTATAATTCACCCCTCCACTTT.

This clone has a single count. This chain joins TRBV6-1 and TRBJ2-3, with D possibly being TRBD2 (6 bases). V was clipped by 6 bases and J by 3 bases, with 16 bases between them. CDR3 length: 15 amino acids. The V gene's germline CDR1 is MNHNS and CDR2 SASEGT. The CDR3 protein is CASRNRGGRTDTQYF. CDR3 nucleotide sequence: TGTGCCAGCAGAAATCGTGGGGGGAGGACAGATACGCAGTATTTT.

This clone came up a few times. V usage is TRBV7-9 and J usage is TRBJ1-4; D is perhaps TRBD1 (5 bases). The CDR3 runs 14 residues. Germline CDR1 is SEHNR and CDR2 is FQNEAQ (reference sequence). Trimming stripped 5 bases from V and 8 bases from J, with 15 bases between. CDR3 residues: CASSQDWGYEKLFF. CDR3 in DNA: TGTGCCAGCAGCCAAGATTGGGGGTACGAAAAACTGTTTTTT.

The chain employs TRBV2 and TRBJ2-7, with 9 bases matching TRBD1. The germline CDR1 and CDR2 sequences are SNHLY and FYNNEI. CDR3 size: 15 residues. The junction had 12 bases not matched to a gene; V was cut back by 8 bases and J by 4 bases. The CDR3 region is CASRIIQGAMYEQYF. The DNA of the CDR3 is TGTGCCAGCCGAATCATACAGGGGGCGATGTACGAGCAGTACTTC.

This clone has just one count. The rearrangement joins TRBV7-8 to TRBJ1-2; 10 bases are a match to TRBD1. CDR1 is SGHVS and CDR2 is FQNEAQ in the germline V gene. This CDR3 has 18 residues. Unmatched junction bases numbered 19, after V lost 4 bases and J lost 8 bases. CDR3 region: CASSSSPGQGPQWRGYTF. DNA for the CDR3: TGTGCCAGCAGCTCTTCTCCGGGACAGGGGCCTCAGTGGAGAGGCTACACCTTC.

In this sample, this clone turned up a few times. V usage is TRBV19 and J usage is TRBJ2-3; D is uncertain. The V end was cut by 8 bases, the J end by 6 bases, with 18 bases between. Germline V gene lookup returns CDR1 LNHDA and CDR2 SQIVND (reference sequence). The CDR3 is 14 amino acids. CDR3 sequence reads: CASSKGSSRDTQYF. The CDR3, as DNA: TGTGCCAGTTCTAAGGGCAGCTCACGGGATACGCAGTATTTT.

V usage is TRBV7-2 and J usage is TRBJ1-4; perhaps TRBD1 as D (6 bases). Looked up from germline, CDR1 is SGHTA and CDR2 is FQGNSA. Trimming took off 0 bases at V and 4 bases at J, with 12 bases between the two ends. This CDR3 is 16 amino acids long. Written as DNA, the CDR3 is TGTGCCAGCAGCTTAGCGGGCGGGGGCCGTAATGAAAAACTGTTTTTT. Its translation: CASSLAGGGRNEKLFF.

V usage is TRBV7-6 and J usage is TRBJ1-1; TRBD1 aligns across 9 bases. This CDR3 is built from 15 residues. Germline-derived CDR1 and CDR2 are SGHVS and FNYEAQ. The junction had 9 bases not matched to a gene; V was cut back by 7 bases and J by 3 bases. CDR3 sequence reads: CASTRQGVGDTEAFF. The CDR3 nucleotides are TGTGCCAGCACCAGACAGGGGGTAGGGGACACTGAAGCTTTCTTT.

The J gene is TRBJ2-5, the V gene TRBV5-1, with a weak D call TRBD2 (6 bases). The V end was cut by 7 bases, the J end by 4 bases, with 20 bases between. CDR3 size: 15 residues. Germline CDR1 SGHRS, CDR2 YFSETQ. The CDR3 sequence: CASRIWPGVAETQYF. The CDR3 DNA reads TGCGCCAGCCGGATATGGCCGGGGGTAGCAGAGACCCAGTACTTC.

This clone was observed once. This rearrangement joins TRBV9 to TRBJ1-3; D call uncertain. From germline, CDR1 is SGDLS and CDR2 YYNGEE. The CDR3 runs 17 residues. V was shortened by 0 bases and J by 2 bases, with 15 bases between the two germline ends. The CDR3 sequence: CASSVVGTDKPGNTIYF. Here the CDR3 DNA reads TGTGCCAGCAGCGTAGTTGGAACAGATAAACCTGGAAACACCATATATTTT.

The genes are TRBV6-1 and TRBJ2-1; D gene uncertain. The CDR3 contains 13 residues. Looked up from germline, CDR1 is MNHNS and CDR2 is SASEGT. Trimming took 2 bases from V and 9 from J, leaving 11 bases between them. Here the CDR3 DNA reads TGTGCCAGCAGTGAACAGGCTATTAGTGAGCAGTTCTTC. Amino acid sequence: CASSEQAISEQFF.